This T cell receptor (beta chain) is from a study of post-analysis software for immune sequencing data. Overall study findings and caveats: When compared against controls, multiple sclerosis patients showed significantly lower normalized Chao1 diversity. Controls showed lower frequencies than patients for roughly five TRBV segments, and TRBV5-6, TRBV5-1 and TRBV20-1 were among these.

The CDR3 contains 14 residues. Germline V gene lookup returns CDR1 MNHEY and CDR2 SMNVEV (reference sequence). A note on this clonotype: The antigen remains undetermined. One end of the junction does not line up with germline, which may come from a read error.

The TCR beta cDNA libraries carried unique molecular identifiers. Researchers reported approximately 500,000 cDNA molecules coming from approximately 1 to 10 million T cells. MiXCR was run by TCRdb on the PCR reads, yielding one entry per CDR3 protein. Among 740,000 or so distinct CDR3 sequences, approximately 57% were seen once, and the ten largest hold 4.6%. V gene TRBV27 combines with J gene TRBJ2-7; D is tentatively TRBD1 or TRBD2 (5 bases each). The clonotype comes from a girl aged 10 to 17 with multiple sclerosis. Sequencing used blood. CDR3 protein: CTSSLLRGSDEQYF. The CDR3 coding sequence is TGTACCAGCAGTCTCCTTAGGGGTAGCGACGAGCAGTACTTC.